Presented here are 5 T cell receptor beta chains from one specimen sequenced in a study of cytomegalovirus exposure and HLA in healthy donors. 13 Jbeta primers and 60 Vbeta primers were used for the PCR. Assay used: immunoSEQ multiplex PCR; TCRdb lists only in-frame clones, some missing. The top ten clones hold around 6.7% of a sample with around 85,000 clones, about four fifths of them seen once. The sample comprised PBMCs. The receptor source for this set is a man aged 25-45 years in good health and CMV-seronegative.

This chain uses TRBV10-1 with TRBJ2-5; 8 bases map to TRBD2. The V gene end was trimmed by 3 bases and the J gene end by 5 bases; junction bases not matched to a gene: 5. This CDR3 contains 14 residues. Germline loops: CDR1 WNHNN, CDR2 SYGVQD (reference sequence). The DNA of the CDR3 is TGCGCCAGCAGTGATGCGGGAGGCTTGGAGACCCAGTACTTC. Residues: CASSDAGGLETQYF.

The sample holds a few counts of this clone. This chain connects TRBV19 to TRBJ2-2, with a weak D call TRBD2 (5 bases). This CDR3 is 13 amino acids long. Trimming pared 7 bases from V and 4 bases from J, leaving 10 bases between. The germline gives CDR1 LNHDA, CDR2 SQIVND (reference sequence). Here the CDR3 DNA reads TGTGCCAGTATGCAGGCGGGCACCGGGGAGCTGTTTTTT. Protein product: CASMQAGTGELFF.

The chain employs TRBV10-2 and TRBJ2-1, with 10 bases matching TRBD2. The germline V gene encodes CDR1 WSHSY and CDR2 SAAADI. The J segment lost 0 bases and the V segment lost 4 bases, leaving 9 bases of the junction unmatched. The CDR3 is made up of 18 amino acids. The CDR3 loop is CASSAAWASGSSYNEQFF. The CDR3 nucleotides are TGCGCCAGCAGTGCGGCCTGGGCTAGCGGGAGCTCCTACAATGAGCAGTTCTTC.

The CDR3 DNA reads as TGTGCCATCAGTGAGTCGGAGATATTGAACACTGAAGCTTTCTTT. It yields the protein CAISESEILNTEAFF. V usage is TRBV10-3 and J usage is TRBJ1-1; D is unresolved. CDR3 length: 15 amino acids. The ends were cut back, 0 bases at V and 0 bases at J, with 8 bases in the middle. Per germline, CDR1 ENHRY and CDR2 SYGVKD.

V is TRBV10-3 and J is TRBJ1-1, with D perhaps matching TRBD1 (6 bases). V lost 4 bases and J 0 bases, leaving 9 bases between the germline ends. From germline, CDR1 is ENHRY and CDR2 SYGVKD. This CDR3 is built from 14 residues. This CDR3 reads CAISGRDMNTEAFF. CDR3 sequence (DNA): TGTGCCATCAGTGGAAGGGACATGAACACTGAAGCTTTCTTT.